This passage covers 17 T cell receptor beta chains from one sample sequenced in a study of cytomegalovirus exposure and HLA in healthy donors. Primers: 60 Vbeta forward and 13 Jbeta reverse. Data came from immunoSEQ multiplex PCR; TCRdb stores just in-frame clones and leaves some out. Found here are some 140,000 clones, around 77% of them singletons; the top ten hold 1% to 1.5%. Sequenced sample: PBMCs. The receptor source for this set is a man in his forties or fifties in good health and CMV-seronegative.

The rearrangement joins TRBV28 to TRBJ1-5, with D tentatively TRBD1 (6 bases). V was pared by 6 bases and J by 4 bases, with 16 bases between. This CDR3 region has 15 residues. Per germline, CDR1 MDHEN and CDR2 SYDVKM. CDR3 DNA sequence: TGTGCCAGCAGCGGAGACAGGAGCACTAATCAGCCCCAGCATTTT. This translates into CASSGDRSTNQPQHF. The full variable domain, completed using reference TRBV28 and TRBJ1-5, is DVKVTQSSRYLVKRTGEKVFLECVQDMDHENMFWYRQDPGLGLRLIYFSYDVKMKEKGDIPEGYSVSREKKERFSLILESASTNQTSMYLCASSGDRSTNQPQHFGDGTRLSIL.

The V call is TRBV5-4, the J call TRBJ2-2; 8 bases match TRBD2. Germline V CDR1 and CDR2: SGHNT, YYREEE (reference sequence). J gave up 4 bases and V 4 bases, and 6 bases lay outside the gene matches. This CDR3 has 15 residues. The CDR3 reads CASSKTSGRTGELFF. CDR3 nucleotides: TGTGCCAGCAGCAAAACTAGCGGTCGCACCGGGGAGCTGTTTTTT.

This clone was seen only a few times. For the CDR3, the DNA is TGTGCCAGCAGCTTAGAAGCAGGGGACGAGCAGTACTTC. Translated: CASSLEAGDEQYF. The chain uses TRBV11-3 and TRBJ2-7; TRBD1 might be the D (6 bases). Germline V gives CDR1 SGHNT, CDR2 YENEEA. The length of the CDR3 is 13 residues. The V and J ends lost 0 bases and 5 bases respectively, with 8 bases between them. The entire variable domain, with the rest obtained from reference TRBV11-3 and TRBJ2-7, is as follows: EAGVVQSPRYKIIEKKQPVAFWCNPISGHNTLYWYLQNLGQGPELLIRYENEEAVDDSQLPKDRFSAERLKGVDSTLKIQPAELGDSAVYLCASSLEAGDEQYFGPGTRLTVT.

The genes are TRBV27 and TRBJ1-2; D call uncertain. Germline V lookup: CDR1 MNHEY, CDR2 SMNVEV (reference sequence). There are 13 residues in the CDR3. V dropped 5 bases and J dropped 0 bases, with 7 bases sitting between them. The CDR3: CASSAIANYGYTF. In DNA, the CDR3 is TGTGCCAGCAGTGCAATAGCTAACTATGGCTACACCTTC.

V is TRBV18 and J is TRBJ2-2; 8 bases line up with TRBD2. Per the germline V gene, CDR1 is KGHSH and CDR2 is LQKENI. The CDR3 sequence is 15 residues long. With 2 bases clipped from V and 3 bases from J, the junction kept 2 bases outside the gene matches. CDR3 in amino acids: CASSPSGSYTGELFF. The CDR3 DNA reads TGTGCCAGCTCACCAAGCGGGAGTTACACCGGGGAGCTGTTTTTT.

This clone was seen a handful of times. The rearrangement links TRBV11-1 to TRBJ2-5; TRBD1 matches at 10 bases. Germline V lookup: CDR1 SGHAT, CDR2 FQDESV (reference sequence). With 6 bases clipped from V and 3 bases from J, the junction kept 13 bases outside the gene matches. The CDR3 sequence is 17 residues long. The CDR3 coding sequence is TGTGCCAGCAGTCACCCTCCGGGACAGGGGATAGAAGAGACCCAGTACTTC. Encoded protein: CASSHPPGQGIEETQYF. Full variable domain (remainder filled in from reference TRBV11-1 and TRBJ2-5): EAEVAQSPRYKITEKSQAVAFWCDPISGHATLYWYRQILGQGPELLVQFQDESVVDDSQLPKDRFSAERLKGVDSTLKIQPAELGDSAMYLCASSHPPGQGIEETQYFGPGTRLLVL.

CDR3 DNA sequence: TGCGCCAGCAGCTTGGGCCAGTCGGGCTACACCTTC. Translating gives CASSLGQSGYTF. The chain carries TRBV5-1 and TRBJ1-2; D not resolved. V shed 0 bases and J shed 8 bases, with 8 bases lying between them. CDR1 SGHRS and CDR2 YFSETQ come from the germline V gene. The CDR3 covers 12 residues.

The chain employs TRBV5-4 and TRBJ2-3; TRBD2 matches 7 bases. Trimming cost V 4 bases and J 0 bases; bases outside gene matches: 8. Germline lookup yields CDR1 SGHNT and CDR2 YYREEE (reference sequence). The CDR3 loop spans 16 amino acids. CDR3 in DNA: TGTGCCAGCAGCGGTCCTAGCGGAACTAGCACAGATACGCAGTATTTT. This encodes CASSGPSGTSTDTQYF.

This sequence joins TRBV11-3 and TRBJ2-1; 14 bases fit TRBD2. Unmatched junction bases numbered 4, after V lost 5 bases and J lost 7 bases. CDR1 is SGHNT and CDR2 is YENEEA in the germline V gene. The CDR3 extends over 15 amino acids. Here the CDR3 reads CASSAWTSGRNEQFF. The CDR3 DNA follows: TGTGCCAGCAGCGCCTGGACTAGCGGGAGGAATGAGCAGTTCTTC.

The chain recombines TRBV9 with TRBJ2-3; D possibly corresponds to TRBD2 (5 bases). Trimming shortened V by 4 bases and J by 4 bases, and 19 bases separated the two germline ends. The CDR3 length is 16 residues. Germline-derived CDR1 and CDR2 are SGDLS and YYNGEE. The CDR3 nucleotides read TGTGCCAGCAGCCCCCAGGTGGGAGTTGGAGCAGATACGCAGTATTTT. This codes for CASSPQVGVGADTQYF.

The chain combines TRBV19 with TRBJ1-5; D is unresolved. Germline V CDR1 and CDR2: LNHDA, SQIVND (reference sequence). The CDR3 has 14 residues. The DNA for the CDR3 is TGTGCGGGTAGTAAAACATTTAGCAATCAGCCCCAGCATTTT. As protein: CAGSKTFSNQPQHF.

The genes are TRBV6-1 and TRBJ2-5; D possibly corresponds to TRBD2 (5 bases). Trimming shortened V by 2 bases and J by 1 base, and 8 bases separated the two germline ends. The CDR3 has 14 amino acids. Germline V gene data show CDR1 as MNHNS and CDR2 as SASEGT. In DNA, the CDR3 is TGTGCCAGCAGTGAACGAGGGATCCAAGAGACCCAGTACTTC. Its translation is CASSERGIQETQYF.

V and J are TRBV11-2 and TRBJ1-5; D gene uncertain. The V end lost 1 base, the J end lost 11 bases, and 15 bases lay between the germline ends. The CDR3 is 14 residues long. The germline V gene encodes CDR1 SGHAT and CDR2 FQNNGV. CDR3 nucleotide sequence: TGTGCCAGCAGCTTAGGACGGGAGGGAGAGGCCCAGCATTTT. As protein: CASSLGREGEAQHF.

The gene calls are TRBV18 and TRBJ2-7; D not certain. Trimming pared 6 bases from V and 6 bases from J, leaving 21 bases between. The germline V gene has CDR1 KGHSH and CDR2 LQKENI. This CDR3 is 15 amino acids long. CDR3 sequence reads: CASSENVSQDSEQYF. The CDR3 DNA is TGTGCCAGCTCGGAAAACGTCTCCCAAGACTCCGAGCAGTACTTC.

This chain joins TRBV19 and TRBJ1-4; possible D gene TRBD1, 5 bases. V lost 6 bases to trimming and J lost 2 bases, with 10 bases between them. In germline, CDR1 is LNHDA, CDR2 SQIVND (reference sequence). This CDR3 has 14 amino acids. CDR3 residues: CASSRGGTNEKLFF. The CDR3 DNA is TGTGCCAGTAGCCGGGGGGGGACTAATGAAAAACTGTTTTTT.

This clone was recorded once. This rearrangement joins TRBV28 to TRBJ1-5; the match to TRBD1 covers 8 bases. The germline V gene has CDR1 MDHEN and CDR2 SYDVKM. This CDR3 contains 22 residues. Losses at the gene ends were 5 bases for V and 1 base for J; bases not matched to a gene: 25. The CDR3 is CASSVFGIGQGRFISSNQPQHF. For the CDR3, the DNA is TGTGCCAGCAGTGTTTTTGGGATAGGACAGGGAAGGTTCATTTCGAGCAATCAGCCCCAGCATTTT.

In this sample, this clone turned up a few times. The V and J genes are TRBV7-9 and TRBJ2-1; TRBD2 might be the D (7 bases). The germline gives CDR1 SEHNR, CDR2 FQNEAQ (reference sequence). The CDR3 length is 19 residues. Trimming took off 0 bases at V and 0 bases at J, with 18 bases between the two ends. The CDR3 DNA reads as TGTGCCAGCAGCTTAGCCGGTATGGGGGAGGGGGGCTCCTACAATGAGCAGTTCTTC. Its protein is CASSLAGMGEGGSYNEQFF.